A selection of T cell receptor beta chains follows, all from one sample in a study of early stage breast cancer tumors. The table came from immunoSEQ multiplex PCR; TCRdb's copy has only in-frame clones and leaves some out. The sample yields 35,000 to 45,000 clones, approximately 69% seen once. Sequenced material: blood. Every receptor here comes from a person between 55 and 70 years old with breast cancer. CDR3s include the opening cysteine and the closing phenylalanine or tryptophan. D genes are given only for firm matches. Not all rows give a size; the values are once, few, many and, for expanded clones, a class.

j_call,d_call,clone_size,v_call,cdr3_nt,cdr3_aa
TRBJ1-5,NA,few,TRBV5-1,TGCGCCAGCAGCAGGGACTTCAATCAGCCCCAGCATTTT,CASSRDFNQPQHF
TRBJ2-7,TRBD2,NA,TRBV27,TGTGCCAGCAGCTCCCGGGGGGGAGCGGACTCATGGCAGTACTTC,CASSSRGGADSWQYF
TRBJ2-3,TRBD1,NA,TRBV15,TGTGCCACCAGCAGAGGAGACAGGGTCACAGATACGCAGTATTTT,CATSRGDRVTDTQYF
TRBJ2-5,TRBD2,NA,TRBV9,TGTGCCAGCAGCGTAGATTTAGCGGGGGGGCCAGAGACCCAGTACTTC,CASSVDLAGGPETQYF
TRBJ2-3,TRBD1,NA,TRBV30,TGTGCCTGGACCGGGACAGTGCGCACAGATACGCAGTATTTT,CAWTGTVRTDTQYF
TRBJ2-1,TRBD2,NA,TRBV15,TGTGCCACCAGCAGAGACCGGCTAGCGGGAGGCCGCAATGAGCAGTTCTTC,CATSRDRLAGGRNEQFF
TRBJ2-7,NA,NA,TRBV6-1,TGTGCCAGCAGTGCCAATGGGGCTGAATCCTACGAGCAGTACTTC,CASSANGAESYEQYF
TRBJ2-6,NA,NA,TRBV28,TGTGCCAGCAGTTTAGTGTGGGGTACTGGGGCCAACGTCCTGACTTTC,CASSLVWGTGANVLTF
TRBJ1-5,TRBD1,NA,TRBV6-1,TGTGCCAGCAGCCGCGGGACAGGGGCCTTGCAGCCCCAGCATTTT,CASSRGTGALQPQHF
TRBJ2-5,NA,NA,TRBV6-6,TGTGCCAGCAGTTACGTAGAGACCCAGTACTTC,CASSYVETQYF
TRBJ1-4,NA,NA,TRBV5-5,TGTGCCAGCAGTTTACCAAGGACTAATGAAAAACTGTTTTTT,CASSLPRTNEKLFF
TRBJ2-3,TRBD1,NA,TRBV14,TGTGCCAGCAGCCAAGATTGGACAGGTCAGCGATATTTT,CASSQDWTGQRYF
TRBJ1-6,NA,NA,TRBV4-1,TGCGCCAGCAGCCAAGTCCTCTCCTATAATTCACCCCTCCACTTT,CASSQVLSYNSPLHF
TRBJ1-6,TRBD1,NA,TRBV19,TGTGCCAGTAGCCGTGGACAGGGGGCAGGTTTGAATTCACCCCTCCACTTT,CASSRGQGAGLNSPLHF
TRBJ1-5,NA,NA,TRBV6-1,TGTGCCAGCAGTGAAGCCCCCAGGCAGGTTGGTCAGCCCCAGCATTTT,CASSEAPRQVGQPQHF
TRBJ1-1,NA,NA,TRBV27,TGTGCCAGCAGTTTGGGTACAGCGAGGAACACTGAAGCTTTCTTT,CASSLGTARNTEAFF
TRBJ2-7,TRBD1,NA,TRBV4-1,TGCGCCAGCAGCCAAGGCCCGGGACAGGGTGGCTACGAGCAGTACTTC,CASSQGPGQGGYEQYF
TRBJ1-5,NA,NA,TRBV27,TGTGCCAGCAGTTTAGTGGGCCAGCCCCAGCATTTT,CASSLVGQPQHF
TRBJ1-1,NA,NA,TRBV19,TGTGCCAGTAGTATTCTGAGGGGGGGAGCAGCTGAAGCTTTCTTT,CASSILRGGAAEAFF
TRBJ1-1,NA,NA,TRBV6-6,TGTGCCAGCAGTTACTCCCCGGACGGGTTGAACACTGAAGCTTTCTTT,CASSYSPDGLNTEAFF
TRBJ2-7,NA,NA,TRBV7-8,TGTGCCAGCAGCTTTATCATCGAGGGCTACGAGCAGTACTTC,CASSFIIEGYEQYF
TRBJ1-1,NA,NA,TRBV2,TGTGCCAGCAGTGAGGACCTCACTGAAGCTTTCTTT,CASSEDLTEAFF
TRBJ2-3,TRBD2,NA,TRBV7-9,TGTGCCAGCAGCGTAACCAGGACTAGCGTAGGCACAGATACGCAGTATTTT,CASSVTRTSVGTDTQYF
TRBJ2-1,NA,NA,TRBV9,TGTGCCAGCAGCCGGGGCCAGGGGAGGGGAGGGGAGCAGTTCTTC,CASSRGQGRGGEQFF
TRBJ2-1,NA,NA,TRBV6-6,TGTGCCAGCAGAGGGACCATAATCGATGAGCAGTTCTTC,CASRGTIIDEQFF
TRBJ1-6,NA,once,TRBV19,TGTGCCAGTAGTATAGGATCCGGAGCAAGGTCACCCCTCCACTTT,CASSIGSGARSPLHF